These 3 T cell receptor beta chains were sequenced from one sample in a study of blood T cell repertoires in COVID-19. The repertoire was sequenced with immunoSEQ multiplex PCR; TCRdb's copy has only in-frame clones and lacks some. The data show around 260,000 clones, with approximately 86% seen just once and about 4% held by the top ten. Sample: peripheral blood. The receptors here all came from a young man with active or convalescent COVID-19.

This chain uses TRBV28 with TRBJ1-1; weak D call: TRBD1 (5 bases). The V end lost 2 bases, the J end lost 0 bases, and 10 bases lay between the germline ends. CDR3 size: 15 residues. Germline V gives CDR1 MDHEN, CDR2 SYDVKM. This CDR3 is CASSLEWGMNTEAFF. CDR3 nucleotides: TGTGCCAGCAGTTTAGAATGGGGCATGAACACTGAAGCTTTCTTT.

The chain combines TRBV18 with TRBJ2-2; 11 bases align to TRBD2. Germline CDR1 is KGHSH and CDR2 is LQKENI. Trimming removed 5 bases from V and 6 bases from J; junction bases left unmatched: 8. The length of the CDR3 is 16 residues. The CDR3 nucleotides read TGTGCCAGCTCAACCACTAGCGGGAGAGGCCCCGGGGAGCTGTTTTTT. Its protein product is CASSTTSGRGPGELFF.

This clone was seen more than once but under ten times. J is TRBJ1-6 and V is TRBV27; the match to TRBD1 covers 11 bases. Germline lookup yields CDR1 MNHEY and CDR2 SMNVEV (reference sequence). CDR3 length equals 17 residues. After removal of 5 bases from V and 4 bases from J, the junction contained 7 bases not matched to a gene. The CDR3 DNA reads as TGTGCCAGCAGTAGGACAGGGGGCGAAATTTATAATTCACCCCTCCACTTT. As protein: CASSRTGGEIYNSPLHF.